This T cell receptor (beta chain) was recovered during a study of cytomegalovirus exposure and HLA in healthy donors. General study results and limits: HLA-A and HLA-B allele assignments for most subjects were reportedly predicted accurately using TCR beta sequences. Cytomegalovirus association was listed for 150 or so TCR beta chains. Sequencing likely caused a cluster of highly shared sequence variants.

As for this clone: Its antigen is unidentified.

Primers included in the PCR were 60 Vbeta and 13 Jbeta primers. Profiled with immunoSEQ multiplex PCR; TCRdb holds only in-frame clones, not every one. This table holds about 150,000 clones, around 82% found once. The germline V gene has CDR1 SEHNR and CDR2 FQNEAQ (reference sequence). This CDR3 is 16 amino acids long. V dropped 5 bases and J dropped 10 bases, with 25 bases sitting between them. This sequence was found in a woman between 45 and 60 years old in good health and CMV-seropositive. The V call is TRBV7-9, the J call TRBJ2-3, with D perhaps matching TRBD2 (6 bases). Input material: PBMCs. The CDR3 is CASSGTFSRIADAQYF. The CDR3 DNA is TGTGCCAGCAGCGGGACTTTTTCGAGGATCGCGGATGCGCAGTATTTT.